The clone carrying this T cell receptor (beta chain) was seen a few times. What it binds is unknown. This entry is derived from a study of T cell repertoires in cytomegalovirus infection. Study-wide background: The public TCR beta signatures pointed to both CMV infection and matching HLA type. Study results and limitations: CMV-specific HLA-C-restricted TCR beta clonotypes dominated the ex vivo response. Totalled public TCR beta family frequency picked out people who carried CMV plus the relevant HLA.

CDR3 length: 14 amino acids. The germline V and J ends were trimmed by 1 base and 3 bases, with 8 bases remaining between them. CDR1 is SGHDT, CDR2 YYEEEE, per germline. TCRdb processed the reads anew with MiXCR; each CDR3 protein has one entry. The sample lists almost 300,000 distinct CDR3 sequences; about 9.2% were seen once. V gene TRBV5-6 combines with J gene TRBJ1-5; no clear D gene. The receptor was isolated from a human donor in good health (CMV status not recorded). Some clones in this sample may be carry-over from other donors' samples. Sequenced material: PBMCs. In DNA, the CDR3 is TGTGCCAGCAGCTTGCGGGCAGTCAATCAGCCCCAGCATTTT. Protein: CASSLRAVNQPQHF. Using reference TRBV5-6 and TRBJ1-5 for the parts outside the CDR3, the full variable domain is DAGVTQSPTHLIKTRGQQVTLRCSPKSGHDTVSWYQQALGQGPQFIFQYYEEEERQRGNFPDRFSGHQFPNYSSELNVNALLLGDSALYLCASSLRAVNQPQHFGDGTRLSIL.